The source of this T cell receptor beta chain is a study of T-cell reconstitution after alpha-beta-depleted transplantation in children. The CDR3 loop spans 19 amino acids. Trimming cost V 1 base and J 3 bases; bases outside gene matches: 11. Germline values: CDR1 MGHRA, CDR2 YSYEKL. As for this clonotype: Its antigen is undetermined.

TCRbeta library preparation incorporated unique molecular identifiers. Each CDR3 protein is one row after TCRdb ran MiXCR on the PCR reads. The table includes some 600,000 distinct CDR3 sequences, about an eighth detected once. Overall study findings and caveats: Newly generated T cells supplied most T-cell counts and diversity one year post-transplant.

The gene calls are TRBV4-1 and TRBJ2-2, with TRBD1 matching 10 bases. Specimen: PBMCs, mostly from graft donor cells, collected 360 days after TCRalphabeta/CD19-depleted stem cell transplant. This TCR was sampled from a male patient aged 10 to 17 who had a stem cell transplant for acute myeloid leukemia, so the T cells may come from the graft donor. CDR3: CASSQGNFAGTGDTGELFF. In nucleotides, the CDR3 is TGCGCCAGCAGCCAAGGGAACTTCGCCGGGACAGGGGACACCGGGGAGCTGTTTTTT.